A single sample is the source of the 5 T cell receptor beta chains below, sequenced in a study of beta chain features in type 1 diabetes. Expressed TCRB transcripts were sequenced, since all the RNA that had been isolated was reverse transcribed. Clones were read by immunoSEQ multiplex PCR, and TCRdb kept only the in-frame ones, dropping some. The table includes about 360,000 clones, roughly 13% detected once. Sequencing was performed on naive CD4+ T cells from blood. The receptors come from a man aged 18 to 29 in good health.

The rearrangement links TRBV9 to TRBJ2-2; 8 bases align to TRBD2. The CDR3 totals 16 residues. The V gene's germline CDR1 is SGDLS and CDR2 YYNGEE. Losses at the gene ends were 4 bases for V and 3 bases for J; bases not matched to a gene: 8. In DNA, the CDR3 is TGTGCCAGCAGCTCCCCTCGGGGGGGACACACCGGGGAGCTGTTTTTT. Its protein product is CASSSPRGGHTGELFF.

This clone turned up a few times. The same CDR3 is also encoded by other DNA sequences in this sample. The chain employs TRBV7-2 and TRBJ2-7; D gene unclear. The CDR3 contains 14 residues. Trimming left V 1 base short and J 2 bases short, with 9 bases between. CDR1 and CDR2 from the germline V gene are SGHTA and FQGNSA. CDR3 region: CASSLEAGTYEQYF. Here the CDR3 DNA reads TGTGCCAGCAGCTTAGAAGCAGGCACCTACGAGCAGTACTTC. Variable domain in full (rest from reference TRBV7-2 and TRBJ2-7): GAGVSQSPSNKVTEKGKDVELRCDPISGHTALYWYRQSLGQGLEFLIYFQGNSAPDKSGLPSDRFSAERTGGSVSTLTIQRTQQEDSAVYLCASSLEAGTYEQYFGPGTRLTVT.

V usage is TRBV6-5 and J usage is TRBJ2-7; 11 bases agree with TRBD2. CDR3 length: 15 residues. The V gene's germline CDR1 is MNHEY and CDR2 SVGAGI. The V and J ends lost 7 bases and 0 bases, in that order; junction bases with no gene match: 5. The CDR3 DNA reads TGTGCCAGCACTAGAACTAGCGGGAGCTCCTACGAGCAGTACTTC. Its protein is CASTRTSGSSYEQYF.

The chain uses TRBV6-6 and TRBJ1-2; D gene ambiguous. Trimming cost V 6 bases and J 2 bases, with 13 bases left between them. This CDR3 has 14 amino acids. Germline values: CDR1 MNHNY, CDR2 SVGAGI (reference sequence). CDR3 DNA sequence: TGTGCCAGCAGCCTCCGGGGAGAAAACTATGGCTACACCTTC. Residues: CASSLRGENYGYTF.

The rearrangement uses TRBV6-6 and TRBJ1-1; TRBD1 matches at 7 bases. The CDR3 is 14 residues long. J was trimmed by 2 bases and V by 6 bases; bases with no gene match: 6. The germline CDR1 and CDR2 sequences are MNHNY and SVGAGI (reference sequence). CDR3 sequence reads: CASSSQGTNTEAFF. CDR3 DNA sequence: TGTGCCAGCAGCTCACAGGGGACCAACACTGAAGCTTTCTTT.